These 15 T cell receptor beta chains originate from one sample sequenced in a study of neurological immune-mediated disorders. TCRdb re-analysed the 5' RACE reads in MiXCR, keeping a single row per CDR3 protein. The sample lists around 78,000 distinct CDR3 sequences; about 15% were seen once. Sequenced input: PBMCs. These receptor sequences come from a middle-aged woman in good health.

This clonotype has at least ten counts. V is TRBV18 and J is TRBJ2-1; 10 bases line up with TRBD2. CDR1 is KGHSH, CDR2 LQKENI, per germline. This CDR3 is built from 15 residues. Unmatched junction bases numbered 4, after V lost 3 bases and J lost 5 bases. The CDR3 is CASSPLAGGNNEQFF. The DNA for the CDR3 is TGTGCCAGCTCACCGTTAGCGGGGGGCAACAATGAGCAGTTCTTC.

Written as DNA, the CDR3 is TGTGCCAGCAGCAAGGGACGGGAAAACACCATATATTTT. It specifies CASSKGRENTIYF. The chain has TRBV7-2 and TRBJ1-3; the D gene is possibly TRBD1 (5 bases). CDR1 and CDR2 from the germline V gene are SGHTA and FQGNSA. V gave up 5 bases and J gave up 6 bases, with 11 bases separating them. This CDR3 region has 13 residues.

At least ten counts were recorded for this clonotype. V and J are TRBV4-3 and TRBJ2-1, with TRBD1 matching over 9 bases. The CDR3 extends over 16 amino acids. CDR1 LGHNA and CDR2 YSLEER come from the germline V gene. The ends lost 4 bases at V and 4 bases at J; junction bases unmatched: 8. CDR3 in amino acids: CASSRGDRGFYNEQFF. For the CDR3, the DNA is TGCGCCAGCAGCCGGGGTGACAGGGGGTTTTACAATGAGCAGTTCTTC.

This clonotype was counted many times. The rearrangement uses TRBV6-5 and TRBJ2-5; 13 bases agree with TRBD2. The J segment lost 6 bases and the V segment lost 3 bases, leaving 7 bases of the junction unmatched. Germline CDR1 is MNHEY and CDR2 is SVGAGI. CDR3 length: 16 amino acids. CDR3 bases: TGTGCCAGCAGTTATGAGGGACTAGCGGGGTTTAAGACCCAGTACTTC. Protein product: CASSYEGLAGFKTQYF.

This clonotype was recorded many times. The gene calls are TRBV10-3 and TRBJ1-3; D might be TRBD1 (6 bases). The CDR3 length is 18 residues. CDR1 and CDR2 (germline): ENHRY, SYGVKD. Deletions cut 4 bases from V and 0 bases from J, with 19 bases between. The CDR3, as DNA: TGTGCCATCAGTGTAGGGGGAGGATCCTATAGCTCTGGAAACACCATATATTTT. It codes for CAISVGGGSYSSGNTIYF.

This chain links TRBV6-5 with TRBJ2-3; the match to TRBD1 covers 10 bases. With 6 bases clipped from V and 5 bases from J, the junction kept 5 bases outside the gene matches. Germline assignment: CDR1 MNHEY and CDR2 SVGAGI. The CDR3 consists of 14 residues. The CDR3 nucleotides read TGTGCCAGCAGGGTGACAGGGGGCGGAGATACGCAGTATTTT. Its protein is CASRVTGGGDTQYF.

This sequence joins TRBV9 and TRBJ2-7; D gene unclear. This CDR3 is 13 amino acids long. Germline V gene data show CDR1 as SGDLS and CDR2 as YYNGEE. This CDR3 is CASSVVTGSEKYV. CDR3 coding DNA: TGTGCCAGCAGCGTAGTGACGGGCTCCGAGAAGTACGTC.

The chain employs TRBV20-1 and TRBJ2-7; possibly TRBD1 for D (8 bases). This CDR3 comprises 14 residues. Germline V gene lookup returns CDR1 DFQATT and CDR2 SNEGSKA (reference sequence). Trimming stripped 3 bases from V and 2 bases from J, with 14 bases between. CDR3 in amino acids: CSAREQGGTYEQYF. The DNA for the CDR3 is TGCAGTGCTAGGGAACAGGGGGGGACCTACGAGCAGTACTTC.

In the case of this clonotype: This may be a read error: a much more frequent sequence differs by one nucleotide. The genes are TRBV20-1 and TRBJ2-3; the match to TRBD1 covers 8 bases. The CDR3 is made up of 14 amino acids. Trimming at V came to 5 bases and at J to 5 bases, leaving 9 bases not matched to a gene. Germline CDR1 is DFQATT and CDR2 is SNEGSKA (reference sequence). DNA of the CDR3: TGCAGTGCTGACCAGGCGGACAGGGAAGATACGCAGTATTTT. This sequence encodes CSADQADREDTQYF.

This chain uses TRBV6-2 or TRBV6-3 with TRBJ2-7; the match to TRBD1 covers 9 bases. V was pared by 5 bases and J by 3 bases, with 5 bases of the junction left unmatched. The CDR3 runs 14 residues. The germline V gene encodes CDR1 MNHEY and CDR2 SVGEGT. CDR3 DNA sequence: TGTGCCAGCAGTAACGGACAGGGGCGCTACGAGCAGTACTTC. Protein: CASSNGQGRYEQYF.

This clonotype was recorded many times. V and J are TRBV28 and TRBJ2-7; 11 positions match TRBD1. The germline V gene encodes CDR1 MDHEN and CDR2 SYDVKM. The CDR3 is 12 amino acids. The V segment lost 4 bases and the J segment 8 bases; nucleotides outside the gene matches: 1. For the CDR3, the DNA is TGTGCCAGCAGTTGGACAGGGGGCAAGCAGTACGTC. It yields the protein CASSWTGGKQYV.

Ten or more counts support this clonotype. This chain connects TRBV5-1 to TRBJ1-4; 11 bases are shared with TRBD1. The CDR3 is made up of 15 amino acids. J lost 6 bases, V lost 3 bases, and 4 bases had no gene match. In germline, CDR1 is SGHRS, CDR2 YFSETQ. The CDR3 loop reads CASSSRTGGDEKLFF. The CDR3, as DNA: TGCGCCAGCAGCTCCCGGACAGGGGGCGATGAAAAACTGTTTTTT.

This clonotype was recorded at least ten times. The chain carries TRBV7-2 and TRBJ2-7; no reliable D call. There are 11 residues in the CDR3. Germline CDR1 is SGHTA and CDR2 is FQGNSA. V lost 1 base to trimming and J lost 6 bases, with 4 bases between them. The DNA of the CDR3 is TGTGCCAGCAGCTTAGTCTCCGAGCAGTACTTC. Its protein is CASSLVSEQYF.

This chain links TRBV20-1 with TRBJ2-1; D possibly corresponds to TRBD2 (7 bases). Trimming stripped 3 bases from V and 9 bases from J, with 18 bases between. The CDR3 spans 14 residues. Germline values: CDR1 DFQATT, CDR2 SNEGSKA (reference sequence). CDR3 amino acids: CSASPGGLGIEQFF. As DNA, the CDR3 is TGCAGTGCTAGTCCGGGGGGCTTAGGTATTGAGCAGTTCTTC.

This clonotype was detected ten times or more. The chain recombines TRBV4-3 with TRBJ2-3; 8 bases line up with TRBD2. The CDR3 extends over 19 amino acids. CDR1 and CDR2 (germline): LGHNA, YSLEER. The ends lost 0 bases at V and 1 base at J; junction bases unmatched: 12. The CDR3 here is CASSQDQGSRGDGTDTQYF. CDR3 coding DNA: TGCGCCAGCAGCCAAGATCAGGGGTCGCGGGGGGATGGCACAGATACGCAGTATTTT.